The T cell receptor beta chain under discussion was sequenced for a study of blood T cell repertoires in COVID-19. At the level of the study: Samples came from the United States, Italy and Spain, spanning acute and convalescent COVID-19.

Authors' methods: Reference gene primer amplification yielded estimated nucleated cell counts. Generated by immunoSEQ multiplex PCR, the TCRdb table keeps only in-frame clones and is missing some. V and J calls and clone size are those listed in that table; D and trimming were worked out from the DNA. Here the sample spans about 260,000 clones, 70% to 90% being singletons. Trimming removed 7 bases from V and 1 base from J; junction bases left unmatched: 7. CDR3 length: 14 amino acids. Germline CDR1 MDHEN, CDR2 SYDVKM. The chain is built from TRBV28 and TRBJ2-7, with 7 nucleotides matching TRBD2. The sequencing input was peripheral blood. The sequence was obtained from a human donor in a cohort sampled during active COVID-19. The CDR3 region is CASTAALASYEQYF. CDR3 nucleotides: TGTGCCAGCACCGCGGCACTAGCGTCCTACGAGCAGTACTTC.